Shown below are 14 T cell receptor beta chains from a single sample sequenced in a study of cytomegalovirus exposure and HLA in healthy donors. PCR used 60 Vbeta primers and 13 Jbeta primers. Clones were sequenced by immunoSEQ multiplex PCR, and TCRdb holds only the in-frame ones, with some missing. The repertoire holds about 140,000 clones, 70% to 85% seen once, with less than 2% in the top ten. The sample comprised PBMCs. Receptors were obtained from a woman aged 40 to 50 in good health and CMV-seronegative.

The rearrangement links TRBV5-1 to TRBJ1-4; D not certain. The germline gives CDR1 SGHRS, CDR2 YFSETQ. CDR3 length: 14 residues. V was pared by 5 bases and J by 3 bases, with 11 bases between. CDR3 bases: TGCGCCAGCAGGGGGAAGGGAGCTAATGAAAAACTGTTTTTT. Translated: CASRGKGANEKLFF.

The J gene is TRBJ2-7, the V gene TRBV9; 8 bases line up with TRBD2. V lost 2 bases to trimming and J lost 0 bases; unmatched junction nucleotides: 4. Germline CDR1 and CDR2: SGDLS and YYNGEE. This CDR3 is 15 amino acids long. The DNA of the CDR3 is TGTGCCAGCAGCGTCCCTAGCGGGTTCTCCTACGAGCAGTACTTC. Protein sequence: CASSVPSGFSYEQYF.

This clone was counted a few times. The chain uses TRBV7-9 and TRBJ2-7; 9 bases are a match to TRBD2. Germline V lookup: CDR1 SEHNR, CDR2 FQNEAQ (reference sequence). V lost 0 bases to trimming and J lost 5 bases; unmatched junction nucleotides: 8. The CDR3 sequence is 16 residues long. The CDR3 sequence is CASSLATSSGTHEQYF. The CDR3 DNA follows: TGTGCCAGCAGCTTAGCCACCTCTAGCGGGACCCACGAGCAGTACTTC. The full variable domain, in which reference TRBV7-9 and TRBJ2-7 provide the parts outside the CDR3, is DTGVSQNPRHKITKRGQNVTFRCDPISEHNRLYWYRQTLGQGPEFLTYFQNEAQLEKSRLLSDRFSAERPKGSFSTLEIQRTEQGDSAMYLCASSLATSSGTHEQYFGPGTRLTVT.

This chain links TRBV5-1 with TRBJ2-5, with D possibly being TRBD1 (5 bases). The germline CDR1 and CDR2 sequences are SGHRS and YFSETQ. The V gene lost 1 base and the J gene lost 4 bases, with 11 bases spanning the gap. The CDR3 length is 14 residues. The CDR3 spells CASSLLDSRETQYF. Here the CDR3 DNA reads TGCGCCAGCAGCTTGCTCGACAGCCGAGAGACCCAGTACTTC. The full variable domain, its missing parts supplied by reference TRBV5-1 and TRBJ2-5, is KAGVTQTPRYLIKTRGQQVTLSCSPISGHRSVSWYQQTPGQGLQFLFEYFSETQRNKGNFPGRFSGRQFSNSRSEMNVSTLELGDSALYLCASSLLDSRETQYFGPGTRLLVL.

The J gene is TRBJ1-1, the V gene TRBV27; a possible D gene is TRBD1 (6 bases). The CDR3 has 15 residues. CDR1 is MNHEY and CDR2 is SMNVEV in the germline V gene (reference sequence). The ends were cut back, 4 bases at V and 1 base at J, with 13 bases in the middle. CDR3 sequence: CASSSPRGANTEAFF. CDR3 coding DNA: TGTGCCAGCAGTTCCCCCCGGGGGGCGAACACTGAAGCTTTCTTT.

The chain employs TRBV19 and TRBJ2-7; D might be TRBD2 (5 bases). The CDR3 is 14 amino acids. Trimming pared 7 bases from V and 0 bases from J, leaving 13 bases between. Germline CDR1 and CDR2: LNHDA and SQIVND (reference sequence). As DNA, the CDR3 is TGTGCCAGTACCATAGATGGGAGCTCCTACGAGCAGTACTTC. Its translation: CASTIDGSSYEQYF.

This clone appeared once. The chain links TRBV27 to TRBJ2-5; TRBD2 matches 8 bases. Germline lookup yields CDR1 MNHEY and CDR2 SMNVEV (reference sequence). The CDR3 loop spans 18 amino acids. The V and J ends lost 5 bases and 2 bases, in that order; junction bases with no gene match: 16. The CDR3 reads CASSGGTSFMETQETQYF. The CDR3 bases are TGTGCCAGCAGTGGGGGGACTAGTTTTATGGAAACACAAGAGACCCAGTACTTC.

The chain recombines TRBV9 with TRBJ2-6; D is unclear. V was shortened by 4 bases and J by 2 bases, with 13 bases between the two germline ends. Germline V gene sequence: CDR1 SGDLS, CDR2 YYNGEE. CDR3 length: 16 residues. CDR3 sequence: CASSPRELPGANVLTF. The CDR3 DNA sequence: TGTGCCAGCAGCCCCCGAGAGCTCCCTGGGGCCAACGTCCTGACTTTC.

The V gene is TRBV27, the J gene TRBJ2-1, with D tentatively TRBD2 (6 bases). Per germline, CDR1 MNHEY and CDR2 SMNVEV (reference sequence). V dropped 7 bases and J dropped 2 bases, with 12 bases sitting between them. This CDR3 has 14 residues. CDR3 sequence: CASTHGSPYNEQFF. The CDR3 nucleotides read TGTGCCAGCACGCACGGGAGCCCCTACAATGAGCAGTTCTTC.

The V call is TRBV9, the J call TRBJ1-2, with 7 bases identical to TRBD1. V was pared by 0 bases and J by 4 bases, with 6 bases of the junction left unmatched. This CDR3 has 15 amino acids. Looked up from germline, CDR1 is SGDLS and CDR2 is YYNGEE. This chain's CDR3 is CASSVGPGGPYGYTF. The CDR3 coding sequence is TGTGCCAGCAGCGTAGGCCCAGGGGGGCCCTATGGCTACACCTTC.

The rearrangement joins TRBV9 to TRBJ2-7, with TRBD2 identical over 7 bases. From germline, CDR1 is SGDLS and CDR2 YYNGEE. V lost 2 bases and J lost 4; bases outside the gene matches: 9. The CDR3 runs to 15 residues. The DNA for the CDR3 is TGTGCCAGCAGCGTCGGTGCGGGAGAACTTTACGAGCAGTACTTC. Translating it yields CASSVGAGELYEQYF.

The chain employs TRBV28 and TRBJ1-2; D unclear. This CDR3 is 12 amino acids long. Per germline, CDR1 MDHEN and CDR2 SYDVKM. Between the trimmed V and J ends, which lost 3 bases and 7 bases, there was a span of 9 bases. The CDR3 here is CASSFFEVGYTF. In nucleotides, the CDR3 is TGTGCCAGCAGTTTTTTTGAGGTTGGCTACACCTTC.

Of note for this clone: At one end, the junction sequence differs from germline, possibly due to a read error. The CDR3 protein is CASSLGSGAEPVQNF. As DNA, the CDR3 is TGTGCCAGCAGCTTAGGGAGCGGAGCGGAGCCCGTTCAGAACTTC. The rearrangement uses TRBV7-2 and TRBJ2-5; D is possibly TRBD2 (5 bases). The CDR3 runs to 15 residues. From germline, CDR1 is SGHTA and CDR2 FQGNSA.

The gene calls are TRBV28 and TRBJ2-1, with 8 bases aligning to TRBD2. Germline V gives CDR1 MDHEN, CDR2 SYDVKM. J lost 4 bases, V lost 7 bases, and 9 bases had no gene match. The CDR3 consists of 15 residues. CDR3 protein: CASIGFSGTYNEQFF. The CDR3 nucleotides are TGTGCCAGCATTGGATTTAGCGGGACATACAATGAGCAGTTCTTC.